This T cell receptor (beta chain) derives from a study of untreated major depressive disorder (dated by TCRdb to 2016 to 2019). At the level of the whole study: In this cross-sectional case-control comparison, antidepressant-free major depressive disorder patients and individually matched non-depressed controls were compared on T cell phenotype and TCR repertoire. Sequencing followed up flow-cytometry Vbeta 5.1, Vbeta 11 and Vbeta 22 usage differences observed in the whole cohort.

The Qiagen DNeasy Blood and Tissue Kit was used to extract total genomic DNA from purified CD4+ T cells. Amplification and sequencing of the TCRbeta CDR3 region, as defined according to IMGT, were carried out with immunoSEQ immunosequencing protocols. Per the source publication's procedure: The immunoSEQ service preprocessed the raw sequence data to correct PCR and sequencing errors. The sequence data were imported into the immunoSEQ Analyzer and were further analyzed using VDJtools v1.0.7. The paired Wilcoxon signed-rank test was used to test differences between patients and controls. Drawn from immuneACCESS, this table holds only the in-frame rearrangements with V and J called that TCRdb kept. Clones are partly lost; checked studies trace under half to an unresolved V gene and leave the rest unexplained. That table supplies the V and J calls and clone size; D and trimming were determined from the DNA. Recorded for this sample are tens of thousands of clones; roughly 90% of them occurred a single time. The top ten clones comprise 0.4% to 0.6% of the sample.

Each depressed patient was matched pairwise with a non-depressed control on sex, age, current smoking status and body mass index. Every participant in the study was of European descent. No current or lifetime mood disorder was present in controls, and Quick Inventory of Depressive Symptoms-Self Report scores of 5 or less were recorded for controls. All participants were excluded for major medical conditions, Axis I/II comorbidities, regular medication or illicit drug use, or drinking over 100 g alcohol weekly. Roughly 30 ml of peripheral blood was collected from each participant into EDTA tubes. CD4+ T cells were purified from thawed PBMCs by magnetic negative selection with the BD IMag Human CD4 T Lymphocyte Enrichment Set. Flow cytometry confirmed that the CD4+ enrichment method typically gave around 95% purity. TCRbeta sequencing was performed on a subgroup of 4 to 6 case-control pairs selected blind to chemokine receptor expression and flow-cytometric repertoire skewing results. Every blood sample was taken in the morning at 8:00 a.m., and Ficoll-Hypaque gradient centrifugation was used to isolate PBMCs. Until being assayed, PBMCs were kept in liquid nitrogen after cryopreservation by gradual cooling to -80 degrees C.

Reading the germline V gene (reference sequence) gives CDR1 LNHDA and CDR2 SQIVND. The germline V and J ends show losses of 7 bases and 0 bases respectively, and no gene match explains 6 bases of the junction. The CDR3 numbers 15 residues from cysteine through phenylalanine. The sequence is cut down to CDR3 DNA, 45 bases in frame from base 1. This clone is a singleton in its sample. Its antigen remains undetermined. Base quality data are lacking; no much larger clone is found one base away. The paper as a whole reports these results and caveats: For the sequencing comparisons, planned one-tailed tests were run on just three Vbeta families that had been chosen in advance. In every sequenced subject, all of the top five TRBV05-01 clones were private clones. Strict matching and exclusion criteria produced a comparatively small study sample, limiting generalizability of findings. Sequencing confirmed higher TRBV05-01 (Vbeta 5.1) usage among CD4+ T cells of depressed patients than controls, with p = 0.040 in a one-tailed test. In the sequencing data, TRBV25-01 and TRBV02-01 usage was found to follow the flow-cytometry pattern, although statistical significance was not reached.

This TCR came from a woman aged 40-49 years in good health. Sequenced sample: CD4+ T cells from PBMCs. The rearranged segments are TRBV19 and TRBJ2-3, and TRBD2 aligns with 8 junction nucleotides. The CDR3 reads CASKLSGTSTDTQYF. The base sequence is TGTGCCAGTAAACTTAGCGGGACTAGCACAGATACGCAGTATTTT.